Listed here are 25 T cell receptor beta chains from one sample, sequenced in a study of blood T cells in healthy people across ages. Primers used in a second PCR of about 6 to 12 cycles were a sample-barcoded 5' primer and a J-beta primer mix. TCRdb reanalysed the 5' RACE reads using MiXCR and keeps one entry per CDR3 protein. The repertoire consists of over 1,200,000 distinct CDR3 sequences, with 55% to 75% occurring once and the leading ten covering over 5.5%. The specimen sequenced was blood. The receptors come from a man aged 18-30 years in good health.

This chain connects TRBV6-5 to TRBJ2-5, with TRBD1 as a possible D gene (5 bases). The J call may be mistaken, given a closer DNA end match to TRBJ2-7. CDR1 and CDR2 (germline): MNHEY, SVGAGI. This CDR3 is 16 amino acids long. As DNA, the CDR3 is TGTGCCAGCAGTAGTTTCCAAGGACAAAATGCCCACGAGCAGTACTTC. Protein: CASSSFQGQNAHEQYF.

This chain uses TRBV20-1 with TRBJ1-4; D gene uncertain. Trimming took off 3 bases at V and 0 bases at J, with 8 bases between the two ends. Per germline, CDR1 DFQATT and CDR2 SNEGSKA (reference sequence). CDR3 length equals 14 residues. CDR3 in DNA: TGCAGTGCTAGTCAACAGACAACTAATGAAAAACTGTTTTTT. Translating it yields CSASQQTTNEKLFF.

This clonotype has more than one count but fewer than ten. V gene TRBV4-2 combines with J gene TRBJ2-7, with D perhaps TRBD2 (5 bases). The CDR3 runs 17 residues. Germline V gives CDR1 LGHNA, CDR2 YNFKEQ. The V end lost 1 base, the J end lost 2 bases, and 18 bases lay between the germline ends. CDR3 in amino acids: CASSQGVLAATTYEQYF. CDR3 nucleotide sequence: TGTGCCAGCAGCCAAGGAGTCCTAGCCGCAACCACCTACGAGCAGTACTTC.

The chain's CDR3 is CASSHRTGSQETQYF. The CDR3 coding sequence is TGCGCCAGCAGCCACCGGACAGGGAGCCAAGAGACCCAGTACTTC. This chain links TRBV4-3 with TRBJ2-7; TRBD1 matches 8 bases. The DNA end is more similar to TRBJ2-5, so the J call may be wrong. The CDR3 length is 15 residues. Germline V gives CDR1 LGHNA, CDR2 YSLEER.

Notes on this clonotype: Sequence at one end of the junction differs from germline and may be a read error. Here the CDR3 reads CSSSFFGTGDTGELFF. The CDR3 coding sequence is TGCTCCAGCAGCTTTTTCGGGACAGGGGACACCGGGGAGCTGTTTTTT. The rearrangement uses TRBV5-1 and TRBJ2-2; TRBD1 matches at 10 bases. Germline V gives CDR1 SGHRS, CDR2 YFSETQ. CDR3 length equals 16 residues.

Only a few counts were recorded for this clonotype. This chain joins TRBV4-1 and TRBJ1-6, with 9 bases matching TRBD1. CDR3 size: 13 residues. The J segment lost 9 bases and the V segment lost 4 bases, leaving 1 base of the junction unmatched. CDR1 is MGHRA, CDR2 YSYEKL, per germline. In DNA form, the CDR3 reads TGCGCCAGCAGCCTACAGGGGGCTTCACCCCTCCACTTT. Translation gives CASSLQGASPLHF.

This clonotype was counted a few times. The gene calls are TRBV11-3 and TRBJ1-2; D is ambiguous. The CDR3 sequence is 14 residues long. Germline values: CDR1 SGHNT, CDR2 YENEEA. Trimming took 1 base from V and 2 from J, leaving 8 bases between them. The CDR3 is CASSLANQNYGYTF. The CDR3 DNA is TGTGCCAGCAGCTTAGCCAATCAGAACTATGGCTACACCTTC.

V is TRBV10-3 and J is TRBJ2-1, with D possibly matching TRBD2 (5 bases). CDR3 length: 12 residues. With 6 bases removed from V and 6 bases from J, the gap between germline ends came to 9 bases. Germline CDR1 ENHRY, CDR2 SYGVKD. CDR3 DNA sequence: TGTGCCATCAGGGACGGAGGCAATGAGCAGTTCTTC. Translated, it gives CAIRDGGNEQFF.

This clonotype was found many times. This chain's CDR3 is CSARGEGVQETQYF. The CDR3 DNA reads as TGCAGTGCTAGAGGAGAGGGGGTTCAAGAGACCCAGTACTTC. V usage is TRBV20-1 and J usage is TRBJ2-5; possible D gene TRBD1, 6 bases. This CDR3 region has 14 residues. Germline V gives CDR1 DFQATT, CDR2 SNEGSKA (reference sequence). Trimming shortened V by 1 base and J by 2 bases, and 11 bases separated the two germline ends.

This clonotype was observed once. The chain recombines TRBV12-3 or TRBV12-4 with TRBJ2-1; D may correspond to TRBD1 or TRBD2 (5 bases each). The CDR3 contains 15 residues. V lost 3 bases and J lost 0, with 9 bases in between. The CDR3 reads CASSLFGTSYNEQFF. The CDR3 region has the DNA TGTGCCAGCAGTTTGTTTGGGACCTCCTACAATGAGCAGTTCTTC.

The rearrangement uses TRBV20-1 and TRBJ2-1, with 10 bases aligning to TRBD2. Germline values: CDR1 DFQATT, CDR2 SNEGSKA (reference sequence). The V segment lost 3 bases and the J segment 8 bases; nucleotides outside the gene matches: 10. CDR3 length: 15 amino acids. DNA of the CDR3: TGCAGTGCTAGTGGGCTAGCGGGAGATACGGATGAGCAGTTCTTC. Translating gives CSASGLAGDTDEQFF.

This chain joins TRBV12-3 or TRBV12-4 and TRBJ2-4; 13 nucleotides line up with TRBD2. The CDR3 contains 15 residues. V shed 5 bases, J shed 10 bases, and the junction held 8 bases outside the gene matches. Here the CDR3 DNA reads TGTGCCAGCAGTCTGAGGACTAGCGGGAGAGGGATTCAGTACTTC. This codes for CASSLRTSGRGIQYF.

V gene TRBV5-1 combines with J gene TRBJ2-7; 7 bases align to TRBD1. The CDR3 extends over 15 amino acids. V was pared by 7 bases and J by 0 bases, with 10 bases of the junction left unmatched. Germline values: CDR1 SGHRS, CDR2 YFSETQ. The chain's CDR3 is CASCQDRRSSYEQYF. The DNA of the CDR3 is TGCGCCAGCTGCCAGGACAGGCGGAGCTCCTACGAGCAGTACTTC.

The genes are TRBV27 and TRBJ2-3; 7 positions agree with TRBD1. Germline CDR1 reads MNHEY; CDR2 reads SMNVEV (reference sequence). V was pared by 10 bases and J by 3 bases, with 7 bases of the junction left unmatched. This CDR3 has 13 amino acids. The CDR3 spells CATLRQGTDTQYF. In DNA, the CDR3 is TGTGCCACACTTAGACAGGGAACAGATACGCAGTATTTT.

The CDR3 protein is CASSFLQGTTNSGANVLTF. CDR3 in DNA: TGCGCCAGCAGCTTTTTGCAGGGGACAACCAACTCTGGGGCCAACGTCCTGACTTTC. The rearrangement uses TRBV5-1 and TRBJ2-6; D might be TRBD1 (6 bases). V was pared by 2 bases and J by 0 bases, with 18 bases between. Germline CDR1 and CDR2: SGHRS and YFSETQ. This CDR3 is built from 19 residues.

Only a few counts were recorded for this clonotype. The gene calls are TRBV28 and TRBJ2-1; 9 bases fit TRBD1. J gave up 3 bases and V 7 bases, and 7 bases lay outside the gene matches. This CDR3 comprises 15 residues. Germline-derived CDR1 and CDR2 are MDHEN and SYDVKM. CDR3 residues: CASIPRDRVYNEQFF. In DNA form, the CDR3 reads TGTGCCAGCATCCCCCGGGACAGGGTCTACAATGAGCAGTTCTTC.

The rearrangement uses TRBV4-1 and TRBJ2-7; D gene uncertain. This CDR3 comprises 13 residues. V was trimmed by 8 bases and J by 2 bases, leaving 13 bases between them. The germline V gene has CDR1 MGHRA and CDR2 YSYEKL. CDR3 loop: CASLGPAAYEQYF. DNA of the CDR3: TGCGCCAGCTTGGGTCCAGCAGCCTACGAGCAGTACTTC.

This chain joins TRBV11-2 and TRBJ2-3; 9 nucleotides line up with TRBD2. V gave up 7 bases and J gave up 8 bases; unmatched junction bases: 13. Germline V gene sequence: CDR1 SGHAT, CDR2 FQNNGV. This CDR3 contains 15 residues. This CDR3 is CASISLGGRGFTQYF. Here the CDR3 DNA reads TGTGCCAGCATAAGCCTCGGCGGGAGGGGCTTTACGCAGTATTTT.

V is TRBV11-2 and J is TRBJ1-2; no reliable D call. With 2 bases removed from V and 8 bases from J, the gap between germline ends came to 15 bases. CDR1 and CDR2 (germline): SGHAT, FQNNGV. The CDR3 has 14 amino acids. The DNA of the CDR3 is TGTGCCAGCAGCTTACCAGTCGAACGTGGCGGCTACACCTTC. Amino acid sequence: CASSLPVERGGYTF.

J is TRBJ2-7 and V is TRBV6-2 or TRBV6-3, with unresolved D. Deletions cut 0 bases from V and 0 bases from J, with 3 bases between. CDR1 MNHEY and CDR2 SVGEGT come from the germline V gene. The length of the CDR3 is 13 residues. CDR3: CASSYSYSYEQYF. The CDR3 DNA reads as TGTGCCAGCAGTTACTCCTACTCCTACGAGCAGTACTTC.

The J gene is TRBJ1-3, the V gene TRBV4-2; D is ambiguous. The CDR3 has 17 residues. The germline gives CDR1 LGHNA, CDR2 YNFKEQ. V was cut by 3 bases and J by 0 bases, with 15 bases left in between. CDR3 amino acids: CASSQDPDRLSGNTIYF. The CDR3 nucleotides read TGTGCCAGCAGCCAGGACCCGGACCGCCTCTCTGGAAACACCATATATTTT.

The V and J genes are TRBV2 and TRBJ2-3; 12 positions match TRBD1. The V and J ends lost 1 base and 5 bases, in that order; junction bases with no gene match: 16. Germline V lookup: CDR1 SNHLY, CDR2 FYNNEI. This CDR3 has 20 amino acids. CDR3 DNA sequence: TGTGCCAGCAGTGAAGTTGGCCCGGAGGTTAGGGACAGGGGGCAAGATACGCAGTATTTT. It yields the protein CASSEVGPEVRDRGQDTQYF.

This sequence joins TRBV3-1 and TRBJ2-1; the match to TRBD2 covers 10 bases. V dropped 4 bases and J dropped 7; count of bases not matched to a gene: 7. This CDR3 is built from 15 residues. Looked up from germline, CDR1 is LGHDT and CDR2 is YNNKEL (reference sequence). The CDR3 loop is CASSLLAGNGNEQFF. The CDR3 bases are TGTGCCAGCAGCCTACTAGCGGGAAATGGGAATGAGCAGTTCTTC.

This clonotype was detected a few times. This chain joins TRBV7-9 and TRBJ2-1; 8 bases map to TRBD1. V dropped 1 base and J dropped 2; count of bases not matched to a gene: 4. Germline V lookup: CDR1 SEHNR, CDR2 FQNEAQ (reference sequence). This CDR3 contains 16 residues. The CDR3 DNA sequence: TGTGCCAGCAGCTTAGGACAGGGGTTGACCTACAATGAGCAGTTCTTC. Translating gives CASSLGQGLTYNEQFF. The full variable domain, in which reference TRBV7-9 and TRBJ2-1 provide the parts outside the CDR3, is DTGVSQNPRHKITKRGQNVTFRCDPISEHNRLYWYRQTLGQGPEFLTYFQNEAQLEKSRLLSDRFSAERPKGSFSTLEIQRTEQGDSAMYLCASSLGQGLTYNEQFFGPGTRLTVL.

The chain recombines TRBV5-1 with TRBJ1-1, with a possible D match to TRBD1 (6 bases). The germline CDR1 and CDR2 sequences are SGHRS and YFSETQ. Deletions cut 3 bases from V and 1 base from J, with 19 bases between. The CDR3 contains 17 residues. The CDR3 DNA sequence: TGCGCCAGCAGCTCCTCGGGGGGCCTGGGAAAGAACACTGAAGCTTTCTTT. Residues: CASSSSGGLGKNTEAFF.